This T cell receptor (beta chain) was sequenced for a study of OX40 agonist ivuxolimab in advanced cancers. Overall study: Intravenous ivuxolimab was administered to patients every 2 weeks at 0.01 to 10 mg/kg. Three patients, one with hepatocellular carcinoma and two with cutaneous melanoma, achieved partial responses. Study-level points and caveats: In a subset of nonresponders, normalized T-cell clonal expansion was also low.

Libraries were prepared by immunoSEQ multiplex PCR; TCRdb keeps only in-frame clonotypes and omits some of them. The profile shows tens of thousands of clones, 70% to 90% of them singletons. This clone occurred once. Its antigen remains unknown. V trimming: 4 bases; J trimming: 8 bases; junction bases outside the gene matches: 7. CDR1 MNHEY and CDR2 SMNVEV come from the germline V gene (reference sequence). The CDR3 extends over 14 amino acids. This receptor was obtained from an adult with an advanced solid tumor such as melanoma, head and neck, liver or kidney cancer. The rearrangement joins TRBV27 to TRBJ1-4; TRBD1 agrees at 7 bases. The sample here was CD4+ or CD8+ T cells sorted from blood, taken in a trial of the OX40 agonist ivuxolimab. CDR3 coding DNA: TGTGCCAGCAGTTCAACAGGGGTATACGAAAAACTGTTTTTT. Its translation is CASSSTGVYEKLFF.